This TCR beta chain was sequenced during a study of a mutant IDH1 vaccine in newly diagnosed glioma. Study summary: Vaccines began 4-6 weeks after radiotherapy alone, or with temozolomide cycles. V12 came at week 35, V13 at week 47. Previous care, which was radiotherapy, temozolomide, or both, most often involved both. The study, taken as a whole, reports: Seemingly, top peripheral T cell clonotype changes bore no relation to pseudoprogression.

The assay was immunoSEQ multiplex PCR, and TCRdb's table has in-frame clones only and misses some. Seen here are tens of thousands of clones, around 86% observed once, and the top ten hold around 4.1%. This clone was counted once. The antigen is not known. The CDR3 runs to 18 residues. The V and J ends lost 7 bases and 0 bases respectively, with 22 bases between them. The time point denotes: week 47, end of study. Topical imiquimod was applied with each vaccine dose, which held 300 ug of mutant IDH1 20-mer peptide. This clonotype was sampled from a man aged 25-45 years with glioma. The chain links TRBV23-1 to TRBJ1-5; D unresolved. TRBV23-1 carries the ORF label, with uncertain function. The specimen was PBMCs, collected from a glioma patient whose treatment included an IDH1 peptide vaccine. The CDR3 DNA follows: TGCGCCAGCATCCTCCTAGGCGGGTCTCAGTATAGCAATCAGCCCCAGCATTTT. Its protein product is CASILLGGSQYSNQPQHF.